A selection of T cell receptor beta chains follows, all from one sample in a study of cytomegalovirus exposure and HLA in healthy donors. Sequencing was performed with immunoSEQ multiplex PCR; in TCRdb, only in-frame clones are kept and a portion is missing. The table shows over 150,000 clones, with about 80% occurring only once. Sequences were obtained from PBMCs. The source of these receptors is a boy between 10 and 17 years old in good health and CMV-seronegative. CDR3s include the opening cysteine and the closing phenylalanine or tryptophan. A D gene is named only where the DNA matches it firmly. Clone sizes are given selectively: once, few, many, or a class where the clone is expanded.

D gene	clone size	V gene	J gene	CDR3 DNA	CDR3 protein
TRBD2	-	TRBV7-9	TRBJ2-1	TGTGCCAGCAGCTTCGCCGGGACTAGGAGCGATGAGCAGTTCTTC	CASSFAGTRSDEQFF
-	-	TRBV10-1	TRBJ2-7	TGCGCCAGCAGTGAGTCTCAGGGGGGCCACGAGCAGTACTTC	CASSESQGGHEQYF
-	few	TRBV4-2	TRBJ2-3	TGTGCCAGCAGCCTCCTAGCAGGGGAAGGCGGTACGCAGTATTTT	CASSLLAGEGGTQYF
-	-	TRBV4-1	TRBJ1-2	TGCGCCAGCAGCCAAGATCTTTTTACAAGCGGGACACCTAACTATGGCTACACCTTC	CASSQDLFTSGTPNYGYTF
-	-	TRBV10-3	TRBJ1-2	TGTGCCATCAGCCGGGAACCCGCCCTGGCTAACTATGGCTACACCTTC	CAISREPALANYGYTF
-	-	TRBV21-1	TRBJ1-1	TGTGCCAGCAGCGATCCCGGGACAGAGAACACTGAAGCTTTCTTT	CASSDPGTENTEAFF
-	once	TRBV19	TRBJ1-1	TGTGCCAGTACCAAGGGGCAGGTTTTAAACACTGAAGCTTTCTTT	CASTKGQVLNTEAFF
TRBD1	once	TRBV6-5	TRBJ1-2	TGTGCCAGCAGGCCACGACAGGGAAGATATGGCTACACCTTC	CASRPRQGRYGYTF
TRBD1	-	TRBV5-1	TRBJ2-1	TGCGCCAGCAGCTGGGACAGGGTTGGTCAATACAATGAGCAGTTCTTC	CASSWDRVGQYNEQFF
-	-	TRBV27	TRBJ1-2	TGTGCCAGCAGTTTATCGTTTACCCAGGGCGAGAACTATGGCTACACCTTC	CASSLSFTQGENYGYTF
-	-	TRBV19	TRBJ1-2	TGTGCCAGTAGCACTGACAGAACTAACTATGGCTACACCTTC	CASSTDRTNYGYTF
-	-	TRBV21-1	TRBJ1-1	TGTGCCAGCAGCAAAGTAGGCAGGGCAATGAACACTGAAGCTTTCTTT	CASSKVGRAMNTEAFF
-	-	TRBV7-6	TRBJ2-6	TGTGCCAGCGCGCGCCCAGACTCCTCTGGGGCCAACGTCCTGACTTTC	CASARPDSSGANVLTF
-	-	TRBV10-1	TRBJ2-1	TGCGCCAGACAGGGCCGCCACAATGAGCAGTTCTTC	CARQGRHNEQFF
-	-	TRBV28	TRBJ2-1	TGTGCCAGCAGTCCCTCCGGGAAAAACAATGAGCAGTTCTTC	CASSPSGKNNEQFF
TRBD1	-	TRBV6-6	TRBJ2-7	TGTGCCAGCACCCAGGACAGGGATGGTTACGAGCAGTACTTC	CASTQDRDGYEQYF
TRBD1	-	TRBV7-6	TRBJ2-6	TGTGCCAGCAGTCATAGACAGGGCATAGTTTCCGGGGCCAACGTCCTGACTTTC	CASSHRQGIVSGANVLTF
TRBD1	-	TRBV7-3	TRBJ2-3	TGTGCCAGCAGCGCCCAACCGGGACAGGGTAGCACAGATACGCAGTATTTT	CASSAQPGQGSTDTQYF
TRBD1	-	TRBV7-7	TRBJ2-1	TGTGCTAGCAGCTTCTTCACCGGGACAGGCCGCTCCTACAATGAGCAGTTCTTC	CASSFFTGTGRSYNEQFF
TRBD1	-	TRBV5-1	TRBJ1-2	TGCGCCAGCAGCTTGGCGGGACAGGGTGATGGCTACACCTTC	CASSLAGQGDGYTF
-	-	TRBV5-1	TRBJ2-7	TGCGCCAGCAGCTTGCCGACAGACTCCTACGAGCAGTACTTC	CASSLPTDSYEQYF
-	-	TRBV5-4	TRBJ1-3	TGTGCCAGCCTAGTTTGGGGGGGCCCGAACACCATATATTTT	CASLVWGGPNTIYF
-	-	TRBV2	TRBJ1-5	TGTGCCAGCAGCACGAGGGAGGCGAGCAATCAGCCCCAGCATTTT	CASSTREASNQPQHF
-	-	TRBV5-1	TRBJ2-7	TGCGCCAGCAGCTTGGCCCACAGGGCCGAGCAGTACTTC	CASSLAHRAEQYF
TRBD1	-	TRBV30	TRBJ2-2	TGTGCCTGGAGTGGGGACAGGGGGTACGGGGAGCTGTTTTTT	CAWSGDRGYGELFF
-	-	TRBV14	TRBJ1-1	TGTGCCAGCAGCCAAGAAAGGAGTCATCCTTATGAAGCTTTCTTT	CASSQERSHPYEAFF
TRBD2	-	TRBV14	TRBJ2-7	TGTGCCAGCAGCCAGGGGACTAGCGGGAGGGACGAGCAGTACTTC	CASSQGTSGRDEQYF
-	-	TRBV25-1	TRBJ1-1	TGTGCCAGCAGTGACAGGTGGGACACTGAAGCTTTCTTT	CASSDRWDTEAFF
TRBD1	-	TRBV7-8	TRBJ2-7	TGTGCCAGCAGCTTATCAAGCGCATACGAGACCGGGACAGGGGGTATGGTGGCACAGCAGTACTTC	CASSLSSAYETGTGGMVAQQYF
-	-	TRBV7-2	TRBJ2-1	TGTGCCAGCAGCTTATATTTTTATAGCGGACGGAGCGACGGCGATGAGCAGTTCTTC	CASSLYFYSGRSDGDEQFF
-	-	TRBV9	TRBJ1-1	TGTGCCAGCAGCGTAGGGGGGGTGAACACTGAAGCTTTCTTT	CASSVGGVNTEAFF
-	-	TRBV5-4	TRBJ1-2	TGTGCCAGCAGTTATACACGGGGAGACTATGGCTACACCTTC	CASSYTRGDYGYTF